The 3 T cell receptor beta chains given below trace back to one sample, sequenced in a study of blood T cell repertoires in COVID-19. The assay was immunoSEQ multiplex PCR, and TCRdb's table has in-frame clones only and misses some. The data hold fewer than 250,000 clones, with 80% to 90% observed a single time. The sequenced sample consisted of PBMCs or T cells enriched from blood (not recorded which). These receptors were taken from a woman aged 45-65 years with acute COVID-19.

The rearrangement uses TRBV9 and TRBJ1-1; no firm D call. CDR1 is SGDLS, CDR2 YYNGEE, per germline. V lost 4 bases and J 7 bases, leaving 20 bases between the germline ends. This CDR3 contains 15 residues. CDR3: CASSPIGREYNEAFF. The DNA for the CDR3 is TGTGCCAGCAGCCCGATAGGGAGGGAGTACAATGAAGCTTTCTTT.

The V gene is TRBV27, the J gene TRBJ2-3; 7 bases agree with TRBD2. Germline V gives CDR1 MNHEY, CDR2 SMNVEV (reference sequence). V lost 3 bases, J lost 4 bases, and 7 bases stayed unmatched. There are 15 residues in the CDR3. The CDR3 spells CASSFGAGSPDTQYF. The CDR3 DNA reads TGTGCCAGCAGTTTCGGAGCGGGATCTCCAGATACGCAGTATTTT.

V usage is TRBV3-1 (or the pseudogene TRBV3-2) and J usage is TRBJ2-3, with 7 bases fitting TRBD1. V was clipped by 5 bases and J by 5 bases; unmatched bases: 4. This CDR3 spans 13 amino acids. The germline gives CDR1 LGHDT, CDR2 YNNKEL (reference sequence). The CDR3 here is CASSETGEDTQYF. CDR3 in DNA: TGTGCCAGCAGCGAAACAGGGGAAGATACGCAGTATTTT.